This TCR beta chain was captured in a study of Ad26.COV2.S vaccination and SARS-CoV-2 variants. CDR3 length: 15 amino acids. V lost 8 bases and J 1 base, leaving 16 bases between the germline ends. Germline-derived CDR1 and CDR2 are LNHDA and SQIVND (reference sequence). Regarding treatment: about 20 received Ad26.COV2.S at low or high dose, single or two shots; 5 received placebo; per-sample allocation not given. The investigators took samples on day 63 after the first vaccine or placebo injection. Clones were read by immunoSEQ multiplex PCR, and TCRdb kept only the in-frame ones, dropping some. The sample shows some 290,000 clones, roughly 84% of them seen only once.

The receptor's source is a person between 18 and 65 years old who received the Ad26.COV2.S COVID-19 vaccine or a placebo. The specimen comprised peripheral blood, sampled in a trial of Ad26.COV2.S vaccine versus placebo. V and J are TRBV19 and TRBJ2-3; possibly TRBD2 for D (6 bases). The CDR3 is CASDPRGGGTDTQYF. The CDR3 coding sequence is TGTGCCAGTGATCCGCGGGGAGGAGGCACAGATACGCAGTATTTT.